The 15 T cell receptor beta chains below all came from one sample that was sequenced in a study of blood T cell repertoires in COVID-19. The table came from immunoSEQ multiplex PCR; TCRdb's copy has only in-frame clones and leaves some out. The repertoire holds 200,000 to 300,000 clones, about 89% seen once, with around 4% in the top ten. The sequencing sample was made of PBMCs or T cells enriched from blood (not recorded which). All receptors come from a woman in her 30s who had recovered from COVID-19.

The chain links TRBV19 to TRBJ2-1; 8 bases align to TRBD2. Germline loops: CDR1 LNHDA, CDR2 SQIVND (reference sequence). The CDR3 is made up of 15 amino acids. With V trimmed by 3 bases and J by 4 bases, 5 bases remained unmatched. The CDR3 DNA is TGTGCCAGTAGTATTTTGGTAGCGGGATACAATGAGCAGTTCTTC. It codes for CASSILVAGYNEQFF.

This clone was seen only a few times. CDR3 coding DNA: TGTGCCAGCAGCGCTTCGACAGGGGATGGAGGAGAGACCCAGTACTTC. It codes for CASSASTGDGGETQYF. The chain carries TRBV9 and TRBJ2-5, with 8 bases that match TRBD1. V shed 3 bases and J 4 bases; nucleotides not matched to a gene: 11. The CDR3 sequence is 16 residues long. Germline V CDR1 and CDR2: SGDLS, YYNGEE.

The gene calls are TRBV28 and TRBJ1-1, with D perhaps matching TRBD1 (5 bases). The ends were cut back, 8 bases at V and 5 bases at J, with 21 bases in the middle. This CDR3 is 15 amino acids long. Germline V gene lookup returns CDR1 MDHEN and CDR2 SYDVKM. This CDR3 is CASLTAGAAGTEAFF. In DNA form, the CDR3 reads TGTGCCAGCCTTACCGCCGGGGCCGCGGGGACTGAAGCTTTCTTT.

The chain couples TRBV12-3 or TRBV12-4 to TRBJ2-5; possible D gene TRBD1, 6 bases. This CDR3 comprises 13 residues. V dropped 3 bases and J dropped 5 bases, with 10 bases sitting between them. CDR3 in DNA: TGTGCCAGCAGTTTCCGACAGGAGGAGACCCAGTACTTC. Protein product: CASSFRQEETQYF.

V usage is TRBV3-1 (or the pseudogene TRBV3-2) and J usage is TRBJ1-1; TRBD1 matches at 7 bases. The CDR3 has 14 residues. Germline CDR1 is LGHDT and CDR2 is YNNKEL (reference sequence). J lost 4 bases, V lost 7 bases, and 9 bases had no gene match. CDR3 in DNA: TGTGCCAGCAACTTTACGGGACAGAGCACTGAAGCTTTCTTT. As protein: CASNFTGQSTEAFF.

J is TRBJ2-1 and V is TRBV27; 8 bases fit TRBD1. The CDR3 covers 14 residues. Trimming took 6 bases from V and 3 from J; bases not matched to a gene: 4. The germline V gene encodes CDR1 MNHEY and CDR2 SMNVEV (reference sequence). CDR3 nucleotides: TGTGCCAGCAGGGCCGGGACAGGCTACAATGAGCAGTTCTTC. Translated, it gives CASRAGTGYNEQFF.

The rearrangement joins TRBV7-2 to TRBJ2-1; 7 nucleotides line up with TRBD2. The V gene's germline CDR1 is SGHTA and CDR2 FQGNSA. V shed 4 bases, J shed 4 bases, and the junction held 7 bases outside the gene matches. The CDR3 is made up of 15 amino acids. CDR3 bases: TGTGCCAGCAGCTCGCGAGGCGGGGGATACAATGAGCAGTTCTTC. Translation gives CASSSRGGGYNEQFF.

This clone was counted only a few times. V is TRBV18 and J is TRBJ1-5; no reliable D call. The CDR3 sequence is 13 residues long. Germline V gene data show CDR1 as KGHSH and CDR2 as LQKENI. The germline V and J ends were trimmed by 3 bases and 3 bases, with 6 bases remaining between them. The DNA for the CDR3 is TGTGCCAGCTCACCGGAGTTCAATCAGCCCCAGCATTTT. Translating it yields CASSPEFNQPQHF.

This clone was observed once. V gene TRBV7-2 combines with J gene TRBJ1-4; 7 nucleotides align to TRBD1. The CDR3 consists of 14 residues. Germline CDR1 reads SGHTA; CDR2 reads FQGNSA. J lost 7 bases, V lost 4 bases, and 6 bases had no gene match. CDR3 coding DNA: TGTGCCAGCAGCTCCACAGGGGTTGGTGAAAAACTGTTTTTT. This codes for CASSSTGVGEKLFF.

V and J are TRBV28 and TRBJ2-2; TRBD2 is a possible D gene (6 bases). The CDR3 runs 15 residues. Trimming left V 3 bases short and J 5 bases short, with 13 bases between. Germline V CDR1 and CDR2: MDHEN, SYDVKM. CDR3 coding DNA: TGTGCCAGCAGTTTGGGGGGTGTTGTAACCGGGGAGCTGTTTTTT. Its protein is CASSLGGVVTGELFF.

This chain joins TRBV3-1 (or the pseudogene TRBV3-2) and TRBJ2-1, with 10 bases aligning to TRBD2. Trimming at V came to 6 bases and at J to 1 base, leaving 6 bases not matched to a gene. CDR3 length equals 16 residues. In germline, CDR1 is LGHDT, CDR2 YNNKEL (reference sequence). The CDR3 spells CASSDLAGASYNEQFF. As DNA, the CDR3 is TGTGCCAGCAGTGACCTAGCGGGAGCTTCCTACAATGAGCAGTTCTTC.

The CDR3 DNA sequence: TGTGCCAGTAGTCTCAGCGGGAGCCCCTACAATGAGCAGTTCTTC. Its protein product is CASSLSGSPYNEQFF. The chain links TRBV19 to TRBJ2-1; 8 bases line up with TRBD2. V dropped 5 bases and J dropped 2; count of bases not matched to a gene: 5. CDR1 is LNHDA and CDR2 is SQIVND in the germline V gene (reference sequence). The CDR3 totals 15 residues. The entire variable domain, with the rest obtained from reference TRBV19 and TRBJ2-1, is as follows: DGGITQSPKYLFRKEGQNVTLSCEQNLNHDAMYWYRQDPGQGLRLIYYSQIVNDFQKGDIAEGYSVSREKKESFPLTVTSAQKNPTAFYLCASSLSGSPYNEQFFGPGTRLTVL.

The chain combines TRBV15 with TRBJ1-5; D not resolved. CDR1 is LNHNV, CDR2 YYDKDF, per germline (reference sequence). The length of the CDR3 is 13 residues. V dropped 5 bases and J dropped 4 bases, with 9 bases sitting between them. CDR3 coding DNA: TGTGCCACCAGCGTTGAAGCGAATCAGCCCCAGCATTTT. It encodes CATSVEANQPQHF.

V gene TRBV28 combines with J gene TRBJ2-1; no firm D call. Trimming removed 3 bases from V and 0 bases from J, with 3 bases in between. CDR1 is MDHEN, CDR2 SYDVKM, per germline. The CDR3 is 13 residues long. For the CDR3, the DNA is TGTGCCAGCAGTTTCGGCTCCTACAATGAGCAGTTCTTC. Translating it yields CASSFGSYNEQFF.

The chain couples TRBV19 to TRBJ2-1; a possible D gene is TRBD2 (6 bases). CDR1 and CDR2 (germline): LNHDA, SQIVND (reference sequence). The CDR3 sequence is 16 residues long. The germline V and J ends were trimmed by 5 bases and 2 bases, with 16 bases remaining between them. In nucleotides, the CDR3 is TGTGCCAGTAGTCCCAGACTAGTCCGAACCTACAATGAGCAGTTCTTC. As protein: CASSPRLVRTYNEQFF.